Listed here is a single T cell receptor (beta chain). This specimen belongs to a study of blood T cell repertoires in COVID-19. Study details: Samples taken during acute and convalescent COVID-19 were collected in the United States, Italy and Spain. T cells, B-cell-depleted T cells, or PBMCs supplied cDNA or gDNA.

Method: immunoSEQ multiplex PCR; TCRdb's copy keeps in-frame clones and lacks some. The sample has roughly 68,000 clones, roughly 80% seen once; the top ten hold 7.5% to 9%. The sequenced sample was peripheral blood. This TCR was sampled from a man in his fifties or sixties with active COVID-19.

As DNA, the CDR3 is TGTGCCAGCAGTTCGGGGGGCCGAAACACCATATATTTT. This translates into CASSSGGRNTIYF. The chain links TRBV27 to TRBJ1-3, with TRBD1 as a possible D gene (6 bases). The V gene lost 4 bases and the J gene lost 5 bases, with 9 bases spanning the gap. Per the germline V gene, CDR1 is MNHEY and CDR2 is SMNVEV (reference sequence). The CDR3 runs 13 residues.